What follows are 21 T cell receptor beta chains derived from one specimen sequenced in a study of blood T cell repertoires in COVID-19. Profiled with immunoSEQ multiplex PCR; TCRdb holds only in-frame clones, not every one. The sample shows tens of thousands of clones, approximately 89% of them seen only once. The sample taken for sequencing was peripheral blood. These receptors all stem from an older man with acute or convalescent COVID-19.

The sample holds one count of this clone. V usage is TRBV14 and J usage is TRBJ2-1; D possibly corresponds to TRBD1 (5 bases). CDR3 length: 16 residues. Trimming took 2 bases from V and 2 from J, leaving 13 bases between them. Looked up from germline, CDR1 is SGHDN and CDR2 is FVKESK. The DNA of the CDR3 is TGTGCCAGCAGCCAATTAGGCCAGGGTGCCTACAATGAGCAGTTCTTC. Translated, it gives CASSQLGQGAYNEQFF. Variable domain in full (rest from reference TRBV14 and TRBJ2-1): EAGVTQFPSHSVIEKGQTVTLRCDPISGHDNLYWYRRVMGKEIKFLLHFVKESKQDESGMPNNRFLAERTGGTYSTLKVQPAELEDSGVYFCASSQLGQGAYNEQFFGPGTRLTVL.

This chain uses TRBV29-1 with TRBJ1-4; weak D call: TRBD1 (6 bases). V was pared by 1 base and J by 4 bases, with 13 bases between. The CDR3 contains 15 residues. CDR1 is SQVTM and CDR2 is ANQGSEA in the germline V gene. The CDR3 DNA reads TGCAGCGTTGAAGTTCAACCAGGGGTTAATGAAAAACTGTTTTTT. This codes for CSVEVQPGVNEKLFF.

The V call is TRBV27, the J call TRBJ1-2; TRBD1 matches 10 bases. Germline loops: CDR1 MNHEY, CDR2 SMNVEV (reference sequence). With V trimmed by 5 bases and J by 0 bases, 0 bases remained unmatched. CDR3 length equals 14 residues. The CDR3 spells CASSGTGANYGYTF. CDR3 bases: TGTGCCAGCAGTGGGACAGGGGCTAACTATGGCTACACCTTC.

This clone was detected only once. V is TRBV6-5 and J is TRBJ1-2, with unresolved D. V was clipped by 0 bases and J by 5 bases, with 16 bases between them. Germline CDR1 reads MNHEY; CDR2 reads SVGAGI. The CDR3 loop spans 16 amino acids. The CDR3 loop is CASSYSSVGGIYGYTF. The CDR3 DNA reads TGTGCCAGCAGTTACTCTTCGGTGGGAGGCATTTATGGCTACACCTTC.

The chain combines TRBV7-2 with TRBJ1-3; no reliable D call. The CDR3 has 15 residues. V was shortened by 5 bases and J by 0 bases, with 11 bases between the two germline ends. Germline V gives CDR1 SGHTA, CDR2 FQGNSA. This CDR3 is CASSTYRDSGNTIYF. DNA of the CDR3: TGTGCCAGCAGCACATATCGGGACTCTGGAAACACCATATATTTT.

V usage is TRBV19 and J usage is TRBJ1-4; tentatively, D is TRBD1 (6 bases). The CDR3 has 15 amino acids. V was cut by 6 bases and J by 6 bases, with 17 bases left in between. Germline CDR1 is LNHDA and CDR2 is SQIVND (reference sequence). The DNA of the CDR3 is TGTGCCAGTAGATACTCAAGGGGGGGTCATGAAAAACTGTTTTTT. Translated, it gives CASRYSRGGHEKLFF.

This clone was detected only a few times. The chain uses TRBV7-3 and TRBJ2-2; TRBD1 is a possible D gene (6 bases). With 5 bases removed from V and 7 bases from J, the gap between germline ends came to 14 bases. The CDR3 consists of 14 residues. The germline CDR1 and CDR2 sequences are SGHTA and FQGTGA. CDR3 sequence reads: CASSRTPGDGELFF. The DNA of the CDR3 is TGTGCCAGCAGCAGAACCCCAGGGGACGGGGAGCTGTTTTTT.

The J gene is TRBJ1-1, the V gene TRBV5-1, with D possibly TRBD1 on 6 matching bases. The CDR3 covers 13 residues. Germline loops: CDR1 SGHRS, CDR2 YFSETQ. V was shortened by 0 bases and J by 4 bases, with 7 bases between the two germline ends. The CDR3 nucleotides read TGCGCCAGCAGCTTGGTACAGGGCACTGAAGCTTTCTTT. This codes for CASSLVQGTEAFF.

The V gene is TRBV9, the J gene TRBJ2-3, with D tentatively TRBD2 (6 bases). CDR3 length equals 15 residues. Germline V CDR1 and CDR2: SGDLS, YYNGEE. The V and J ends lost 1 base and 6 bases respectively, with 15 bases between them. The CDR3 sequence is CASSVFPSGRDTQYF. The CDR3 DNA is TGTGCCAGCAGCGTATTCCCATCAGGGAGGGATACGCAGTATTTT.

This chain uses TRBV4-1 with TRBJ2-7, with 8 bases matching TRBD1. V shed 3 bases and J 5 bases; nucleotides not matched to a gene: 12. CDR3 length: 16 amino acids. Germline loops: CDR1 MGHRA, CDR2 YSYEKL. CDR3 in DNA: TGCGCCAGCAGCCAGCGAATTGGACAGGGTGGCGACGAGCAGTACTTC. This encodes CASSQRIGQGGDEQYF.

J is TRBJ2-5 and V is TRBV6-2 or TRBV6-3; D is unclear. CDR1 and CDR2 from the germline V gene are MNHEY and SVGEGT. This CDR3 has 20 amino acids. V dropped 2 bases and J dropped 5 bases, with 30 bases sitting between them. CDR3 in DNA: TGTGCCAGCAGTTACCCGTCCTCCGGCAGCACCTACTCGATGGAGGAGACCCAGTACTTC. Translated: CASSYPSSGSTYSMEETQYF.

The rearrangement links TRBV5-1 to TRBJ1-2; 8 nucleotides align to TRBD1. Germline-derived CDR1 and CDR2 are SGHRS and YFSETQ. Unmatched junction bases numbered 9, after V lost 4 bases and J lost 7 bases. The CDR3 has 14 residues. The CDR3 sequence is CASSLGQGWPGYTF. CDR3 DNA: TGCGCCAGCAGCCTCGGACAGGGATGGCCTGGCTACACCTTC.

The gene calls are TRBV19 and TRBJ1-5, with D uncertain. CDR3 length: 15 amino acids. Trimming stripped 1 base from V and 6 bases from J, with 13 bases between. CDR1 and CDR2 from the germline V gene are LNHDA and SQIVND (reference sequence). Here the CDR3 reads CASSIVFYGGQPQHF. The CDR3 DNA follows: TGTGCCAGTAGTATAGTATTCTACGGAGGTCAGCCCCAGCATTTT.

This clone is categorized as medium-sized. CDR3 coding DNA: TGTGCCTGCTCCGAGGCAGGGGGCTTTCAGCCCCAGCATTTT. Translation gives CACSEAGGFQPQHF. The J gene is TRBJ1-5, the V gene TRBV30; TRBD1 agrees at 8 bases. V dropped 6 bases and J dropped 6; count of bases not matched to a gene: 10. The germline V gene encodes CDR1 GTSNPN and CDR2 SVGIG (reference sequence). The CDR3 runs 14 residues. Full variable domain (missing parts from reference TRBV30 and TRBJ1-5): SQTIHQWPATLVQPVGSPLSLECTVEGTSNPNLYWYRQAAGRGLQLLFYSVGIGQISSEVPQNLSASRPQDRQFILSSKKLLLSDSGFYLCACSEAGGFQPQHFGDGTRLSIL.

This clone was seen only once. This chain connects TRBV19 to TRBJ2-5; the match to TRBD2 covers 9 bases. V lost 4 bases and J lost 7; bases outside the gene matches: 7. The CDR3 runs to 14 residues. The V gene's germline CDR1 is LNHDA and CDR2 SQIVND (reference sequence). CDR3 sequence (DNA): TGTGCCAGTAGTACCGCGGGAGGGAGCGGGACCCAGTACTTC. Encoded protein: CASSTAGGSGTQYF.

The V call is TRBV4-3, the J call TRBJ1-5; D not certain. Germline V gene data show CDR1 as LGHNA and CDR2 as YSLEER. Deletions cut 0 bases from V and 9 bases from J, with 6 bases between. The CDR3 consists of 12 residues. CDR3 loop: CASSQERGPQHF. The DNA of the CDR3 is TGCGCCAGCAGCCAAGAACGCGGGCCCCAGCATTTT.

This clone was observed a handful of times. This sequence joins TRBV4-1 and TRBJ2-1, with TRBD2 identical over 13 bases. Trimming cost V 3 bases and J 8 bases; bases outside gene matches: 16. Germline CDR1 reads MGHRA; CDR2 reads YSYEKL. The CDR3 consists of 19 residues. Here the CDR3 DNA reads TGCGCCAGCAGCCAGAAGGGATGGACTAGCGGGAGTAGAGGGTATGAGCAGTTCTTC. It specifies CASSQKGWTSGSRGYEQFF.

The sample holds one count of this clone. V gene TRBV4-1 combines with J gene TRBJ1-6; D is uncertain. V was cut by 6 bases and J by 3 bases, with 12 bases left in between. The CDR3 length is 15 residues. Germline-derived CDR1 and CDR2 are MGHRA and YSYEKL. CDR3 residues: CASSRHRDYNSPLHF. The DNA for the CDR3 is TGCGCCAGCAGTCGACACCGGGACTATAATTCACCCCTCCACTTT.

The sample holds one count of this clone. The chain recombines TRBV20-1 with TRBJ2-3; possible D gene TRBD2, 7 bases. Trimming removed 6 bases from V and 10 bases from J, with 14 bases in between. The CDR3 totals 11 residues. Per the germline V gene, CDR1 is DFQATT and CDR2 is SNEGSKA (reference sequence). CDR3 nucleotide sequence: TGCAGTGCCCCTGCGGGGGCGGCGCAGTATTTT. Residues: CSAPAGAAQYF.

The chain is built from TRBV9 and TRBJ1-1; D might be TRBD1 (6 bases). V was trimmed by 4 bases and J by 0 bases, leaving 13 bases between them. The CDR3 is 15 residues long. Germline CDR1 is SGDLS and CDR2 is YYNGEE. For the CDR3, the DNA is TGTGCCAGCAGCATCGGACAGATAATGAACACTGAAGCTTTCTTT. Its translation is CASSIGQIMNTEAFF.

This chain links TRBV4-1 with TRBJ1-3; TRBD1 aligns across 9 bases. The CDR3 extends over 14 amino acids. Per germline, CDR1 MGHRA and CDR2 YSYEKL. Unmatched junction bases numbered 2, after V lost 4 bases and J lost 4 bases. CDR3 nucleotides: TGCGCCAGCAGCCCGGGACAGGGAGGAAACACCATATATTTT. It is translated as CASSPGQGGNTIYF.